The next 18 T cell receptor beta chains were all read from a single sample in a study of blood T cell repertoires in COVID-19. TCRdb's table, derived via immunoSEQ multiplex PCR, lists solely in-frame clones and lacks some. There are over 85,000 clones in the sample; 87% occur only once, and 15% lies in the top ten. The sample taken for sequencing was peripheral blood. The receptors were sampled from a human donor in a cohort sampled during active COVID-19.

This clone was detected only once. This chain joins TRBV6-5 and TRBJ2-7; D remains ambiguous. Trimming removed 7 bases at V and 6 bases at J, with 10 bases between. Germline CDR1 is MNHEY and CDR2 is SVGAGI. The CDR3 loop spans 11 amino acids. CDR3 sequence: CASTVGGEQYF. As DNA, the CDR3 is TGTGCCAGCACCGTCGGCGGCGAGCAGTACTTC.

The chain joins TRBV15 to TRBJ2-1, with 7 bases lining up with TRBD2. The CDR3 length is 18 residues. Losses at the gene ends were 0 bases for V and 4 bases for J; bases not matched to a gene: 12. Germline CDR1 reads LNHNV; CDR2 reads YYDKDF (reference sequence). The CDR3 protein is CATSRDAPSGGGYNEQFF. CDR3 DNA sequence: TGTGCCACCAGCAGAGATGCCCCCTCGGGCGGGGGTTACAATGAGCAGTTCTTC.

This chain's CDR3 is CASSQGTGVINSGANVLTF. Written as DNA, the CDR3 is TGTGCCAGCAGCCAGGGGACAGGGGTCATAAACTCTGGGGCCAACGTCCTGACTTTC. V usage is TRBV3-1 (or the pseudogene TRBV3-2) and J usage is TRBJ2-6, with 10 bases aligning to TRBD1. With 3 bases clipped from V and 0 bases from J, the junction kept 8 bases outside the gene matches. CDR1 and CDR2 (germline): LGHDT, YNNKEL (reference sequence). The CDR3 runs 19 residues.

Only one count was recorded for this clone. The CDR3 DNA reads TGTGCCAGCAGTTTGATCCCCCTGAGCGTGCAGTTCTTC. It encodes CASSLIPLSVQFF. This chain joins TRBV27 and TRBJ2-1; D gene ambiguous. The CDR3 loop spans 13 amino acids. CDR1 is MNHEY and CDR2 is SMNVEV in the germline V gene (reference sequence). V was trimmed by 3 bases and J by 12 bases, leaving 15 bases between them.

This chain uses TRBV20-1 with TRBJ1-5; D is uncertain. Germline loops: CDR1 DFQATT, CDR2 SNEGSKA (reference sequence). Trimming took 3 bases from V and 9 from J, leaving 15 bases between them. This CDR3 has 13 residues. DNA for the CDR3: TGCAGTGCTAGTAGCGGGCCGGGTAGGCCCCAGCATTTT. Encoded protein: CSASSGPGRPQHF.

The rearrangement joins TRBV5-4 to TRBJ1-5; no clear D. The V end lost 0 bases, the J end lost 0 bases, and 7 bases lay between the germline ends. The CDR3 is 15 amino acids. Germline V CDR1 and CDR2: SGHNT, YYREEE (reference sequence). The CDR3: CASSLDGDSNQPQHF. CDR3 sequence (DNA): TGTGCCAGCAGCTTGGACGGGGATAGCAATCAGCCCCAGCATTTT.

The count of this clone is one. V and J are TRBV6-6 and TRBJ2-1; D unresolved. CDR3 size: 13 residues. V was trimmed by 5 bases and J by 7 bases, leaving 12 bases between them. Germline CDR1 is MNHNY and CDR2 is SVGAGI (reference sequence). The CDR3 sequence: CASSSDRWNEQFF. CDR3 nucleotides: TGTGCCAGCAGTAGCGACCGGTGGAATGAGCAGTTCTTC.

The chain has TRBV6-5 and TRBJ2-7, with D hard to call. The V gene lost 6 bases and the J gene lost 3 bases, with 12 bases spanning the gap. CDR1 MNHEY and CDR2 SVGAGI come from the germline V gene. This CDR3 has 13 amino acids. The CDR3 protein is CASRVPSYYEQYF. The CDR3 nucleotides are TGTGCCAGCAGGGTCCCAAGCTACTACGAGCAGTACTTC.

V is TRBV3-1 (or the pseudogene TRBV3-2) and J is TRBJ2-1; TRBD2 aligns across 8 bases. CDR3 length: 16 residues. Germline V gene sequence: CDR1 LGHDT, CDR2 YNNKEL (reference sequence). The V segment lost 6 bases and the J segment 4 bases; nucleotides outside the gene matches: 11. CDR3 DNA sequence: TGTGCCAGCAGTCGTTTAGCGGGGCTAAATTACAATGAGCAGTTCTTC. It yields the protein CASSRLAGLNYNEQFF.

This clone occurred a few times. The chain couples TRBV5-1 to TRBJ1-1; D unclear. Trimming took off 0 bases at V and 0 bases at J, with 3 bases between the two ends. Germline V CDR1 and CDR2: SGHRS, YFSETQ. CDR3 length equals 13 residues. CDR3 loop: CASSLALNTEAFF. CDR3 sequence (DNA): TGCGCCAGCAGCTTGGCCTTGAACACTGAAGCTTTCTTT.

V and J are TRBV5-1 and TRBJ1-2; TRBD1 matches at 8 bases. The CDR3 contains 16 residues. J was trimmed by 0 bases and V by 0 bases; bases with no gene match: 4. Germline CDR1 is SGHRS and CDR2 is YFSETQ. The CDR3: CASSLGTTGANYGYTF. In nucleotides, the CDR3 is TGCGCCAGCAGCTTGGGGACGACAGGGGCTAACTATGGCTACACCTTC.

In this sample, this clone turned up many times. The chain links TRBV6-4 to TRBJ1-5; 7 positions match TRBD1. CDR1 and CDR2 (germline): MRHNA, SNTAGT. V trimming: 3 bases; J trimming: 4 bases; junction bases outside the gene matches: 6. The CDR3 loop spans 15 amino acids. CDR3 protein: CASSERGGGNQPQHF. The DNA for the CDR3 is TGTGCCAGCAGTGAACGAGGGGGCGGGAATCAGCCCCAGCATTTT.

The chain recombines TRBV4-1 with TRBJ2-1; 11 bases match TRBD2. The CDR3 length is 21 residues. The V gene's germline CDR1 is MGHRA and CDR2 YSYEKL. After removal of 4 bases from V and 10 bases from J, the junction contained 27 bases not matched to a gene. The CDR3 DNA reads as TGCGCCAGCAGCCCTCTAACGTCAGGACAGGGCGCTAGCGGGAGGTTTGAGGAGCAGTTCTTC. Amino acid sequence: CASSPLTSGQGASGRFEEQFF.

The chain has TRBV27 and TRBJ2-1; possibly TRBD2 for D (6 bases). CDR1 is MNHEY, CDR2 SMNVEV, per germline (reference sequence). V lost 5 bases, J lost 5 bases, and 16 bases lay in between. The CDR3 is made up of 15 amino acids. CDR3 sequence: CASSPLPGLNNEQFF. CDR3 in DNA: TGTGCCAGCAGTCCACTCCCCGGACTAAACAATGAGCAGTTCTTC.

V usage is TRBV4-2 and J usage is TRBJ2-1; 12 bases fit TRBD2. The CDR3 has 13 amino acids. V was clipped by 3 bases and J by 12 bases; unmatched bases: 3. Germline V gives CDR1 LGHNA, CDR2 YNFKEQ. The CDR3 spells CASSQALAGGQFF. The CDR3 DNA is TGTGCCAGCAGCCAGGCACTAGCGGGGGGGCAGTTCTTC.

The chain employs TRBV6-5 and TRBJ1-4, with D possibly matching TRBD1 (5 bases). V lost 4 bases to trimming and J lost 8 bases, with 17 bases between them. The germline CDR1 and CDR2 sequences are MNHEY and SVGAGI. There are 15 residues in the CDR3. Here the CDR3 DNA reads TGTGCCAGCAGTTTTTACCGGACAAACGGGGAAAAACTGTTTTTT. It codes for CASSFYRTNGEKLFF.

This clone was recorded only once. For the CDR3, the DNA is TGTGCCAGTAGTATCGACAACTACGAGCAGTACTTC. Its translation: CASSIDNYEQYF. This sequence joins TRBV19 and TRBJ2-7, with unresolved D. CDR1 is LNHDA, CDR2 SQIVND, per germline (reference sequence). Trimming removed 3 bases from V and 3 bases from J, with 6 bases in between. The CDR3 has 12 residues.

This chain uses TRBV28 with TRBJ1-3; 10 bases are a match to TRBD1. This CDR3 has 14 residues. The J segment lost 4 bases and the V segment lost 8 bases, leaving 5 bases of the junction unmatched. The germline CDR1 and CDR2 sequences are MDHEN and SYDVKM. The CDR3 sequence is CASRQGAWGNTIYF. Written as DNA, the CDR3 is TGTGCCAGCCGACAGGGGGCTTGGGGAAACACCATATATTTT.